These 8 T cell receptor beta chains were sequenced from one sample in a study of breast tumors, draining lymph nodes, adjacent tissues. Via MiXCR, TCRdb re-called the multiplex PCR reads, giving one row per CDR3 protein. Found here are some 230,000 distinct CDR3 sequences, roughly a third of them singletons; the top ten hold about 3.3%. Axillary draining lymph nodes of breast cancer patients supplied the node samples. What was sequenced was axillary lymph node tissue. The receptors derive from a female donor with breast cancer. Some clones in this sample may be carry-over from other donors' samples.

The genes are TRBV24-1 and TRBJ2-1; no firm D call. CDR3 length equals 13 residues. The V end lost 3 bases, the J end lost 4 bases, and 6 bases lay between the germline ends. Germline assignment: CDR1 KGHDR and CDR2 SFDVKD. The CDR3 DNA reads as TGTGCCACCAGTGATGACACTTACAATGAGCAGTTCTTC. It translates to CATSDDTYNEQFF.

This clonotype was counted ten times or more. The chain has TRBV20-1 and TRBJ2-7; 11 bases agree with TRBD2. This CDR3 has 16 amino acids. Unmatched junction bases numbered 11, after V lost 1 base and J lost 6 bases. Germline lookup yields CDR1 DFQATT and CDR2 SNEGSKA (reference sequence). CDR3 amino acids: CSARGPRTSGLGEQYF. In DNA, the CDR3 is TGCAGTGCTAGAGGACCCAGGACTAGCGGGCTGGGCGAGCAGTACTTC.

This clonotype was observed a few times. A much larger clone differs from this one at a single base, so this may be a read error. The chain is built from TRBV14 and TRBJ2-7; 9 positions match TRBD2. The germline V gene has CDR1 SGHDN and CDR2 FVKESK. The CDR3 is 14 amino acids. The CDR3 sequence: CASSRVAGAYGQYF. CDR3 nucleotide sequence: TGTGCCAGCAGCCGCGTAGCGGGGGCCTACGGGCAGTACTTC.

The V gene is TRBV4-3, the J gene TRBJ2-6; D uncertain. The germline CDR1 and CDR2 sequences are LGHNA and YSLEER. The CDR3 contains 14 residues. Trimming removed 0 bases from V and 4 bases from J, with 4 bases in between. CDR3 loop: CASSQEWGANVLTF. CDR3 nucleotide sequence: TGCGCCAGCAGCCAAGAGTGGGGGGCCAACGTCCTGACTTTC.

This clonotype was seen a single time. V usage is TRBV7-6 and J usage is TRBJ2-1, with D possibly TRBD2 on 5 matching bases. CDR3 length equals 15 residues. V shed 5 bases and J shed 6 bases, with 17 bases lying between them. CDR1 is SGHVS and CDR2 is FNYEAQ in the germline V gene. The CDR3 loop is CASSVNPDGLNEQFF. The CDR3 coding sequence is TGTGCCAGCAGCGTAAACCCGGACGGACTCAATGAGCAGTTCTTC.

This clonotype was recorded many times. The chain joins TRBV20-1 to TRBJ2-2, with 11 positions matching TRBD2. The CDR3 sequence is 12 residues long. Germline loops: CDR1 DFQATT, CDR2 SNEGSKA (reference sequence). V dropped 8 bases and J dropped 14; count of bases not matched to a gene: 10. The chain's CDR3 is CSTSTTSGTLFF. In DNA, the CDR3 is TGCAGTACTTCGACGACTAGCGGGACACTGTTTTTT.

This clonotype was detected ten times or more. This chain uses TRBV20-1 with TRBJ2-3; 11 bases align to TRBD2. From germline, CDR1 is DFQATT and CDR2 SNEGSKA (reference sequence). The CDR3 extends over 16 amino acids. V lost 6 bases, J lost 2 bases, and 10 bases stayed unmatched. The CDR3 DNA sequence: TGCAGTGCAACGGAGGGACTAGCGGATCTCACAGATACGCAGTATTTT. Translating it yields CSATEGLADLTDTQYF.

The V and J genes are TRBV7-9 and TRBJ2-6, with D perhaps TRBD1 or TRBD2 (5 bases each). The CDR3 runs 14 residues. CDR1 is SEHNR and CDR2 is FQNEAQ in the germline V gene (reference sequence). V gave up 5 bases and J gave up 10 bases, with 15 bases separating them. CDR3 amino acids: CASSRTLGDNVLTF. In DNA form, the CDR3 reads TGTGCCAGCAGCCGGACTTTAGGGGATAACGTCCTGACTTTC.